The subject of this entry is one T cell receptor (beta chain). This specimen includes other DNA sequences encoding the same CDR3. The assay was immunoSEQ multiplex PCR, and TCRdb's table has in-frame clones only and misses some. The table lists 2.5 million or so clones, just over 90% of them singletons. V lost 4 bases and J lost 5; bases outside the gene matches: 6. Germline V CDR1 and CDR2: SGHRS, YFSETQ. This CDR3 comprises 14 residues. The record originates from a study of shared clonotypes between healthy human individuals. Looking at the study overall: Each donor's CD4 naive and CD4 memory cells filled three plates apiece, CD8 naive two, and CD8 memory one.

The sequenced sample was naive CD4+ T cells sorted from blood. The subset is: CD45RA+ positively selected. The origin of this receptor is a young man in good health. The chain couples TRBV5-1 to TRBJ1-1; 9 bases are shared with TRBD1. The CDR3 loop reads CASSPGQGLTEAFF. For the CDR3, the DNA is TGCGCCAGCAGCCCTGGACAGGGGTTGACTGAAGCTTTCTTT.